Following are 16 T cell receptor beta chains from one sample sequenced in a study of cytomegalovirus exposure and HLA in healthy donors. This table comes from immunoSEQ multiplex PCR, and its TCRdb copy is limited to in-frame clones, with some not included. The table shows about 48,000 clones, with roughly 85% occurring only once. The sample consisted of PBMCs. The receptors derive from a woman aged 25-40 years in good health and CMV-seronegative.

The chain carries TRBV5-4 and TRBJ2-7; 9 bases map to TRBD1. Looked up from germline, CDR1 is SGHNT and CDR2 is YYREEE (reference sequence). The CDR3 is 14 amino acids. After removal of 5 bases from V and 5 bases from J, the junction contained 8 bases not matched to a gene. CDR3 nucleotide sequence: TGTGCCAGCAGGTTCGGGACAGGGTCGGACGAGCAGTACTTC. Translation gives CASRFGTGSDEQYF.

The chain has TRBV2 and TRBJ2-5; D call uncertain. CDR1 is SNHLY and CDR2 is FYNNEI in the germline V gene. The CDR3 is 11 amino acids. V was trimmed by 2 bases and J by 4 bases, leaving 2 bases between them. The CDR3 sequence is CASSERETQYF. For the CDR3, the DNA is TGTGCCAGCAGTGAACGAGAGACCCAGTACTTC.

The V call is TRBV11-2, the J call TRBJ2-5; TRBD2 agrees at 11 bases. Trimming removed 4 bases from V and 5 bases from J; junction bases left unmatched: 3. The CDR3 is made up of 14 amino acids. Germline V lookup: CDR1 SGHAT, CDR2 FQNNGV. The CDR3 loop reads CASSSVAGGETQYF. The CDR3 DNA is TGTGCCAGCAGCTCTGTAGCGGGAGGGGAGACCCAGTACTTC.

This chain uses TRBV29-1 with TRBJ2-1; 9 bases are shared with TRBD1. The CDR3 totals 12 residues. Germline V gene lookup returns CDR1 SQVTM and CDR2 ANQGSEA. The trim removed 5 bases at V and 5 bases at J, leaving 1 base unmatched. CDR3 DNA sequence: TGCAGCGTTCGGACAGGGGACAATGAGCAGTTCTTC. Protein sequence: CSVRTGDNEQFF.

This chain joins TRBV28 and TRBJ1-1; D not certain. Trimming took 4 bases from V and 0 from J, leaving 3 bases between them. This CDR3 region has 12 residues. In germline, CDR1 is MDHEN, CDR2 SYDVKM. CDR3: CASSYLNTEAFF. The CDR3, as DNA: TGTGCCAGCAGTTACTTGAACACTGAAGCTTTCTTT.

The gene calls are TRBV5-1 and TRBJ2-2, with 13 bases matching TRBD2. The trim removed 0 bases at V and 5 bases at J, leaving 4 bases unmatched. Germline V gene lookup returns CDR1 SGHRS and CDR2 YFSETQ. The CDR3 length is 17 residues. The DNA for the CDR3 is TGCGCCAGCAGCTTGGGACTAGCGGGAGGTTGGACCGGGGAGCTGTTTTTT. Residues: CASSLGLAGGWTGELFF.

The rearrangement joins TRBV28 to TRBJ1-2; a weak D match, TRBD1 (5 bases). Germline assignment: CDR1 MDHEN and CDR2 SYDVKM. Trimming cost V 2 bases and J 4 bases, with 11 bases left between them. The CDR3 is 14 residues long. The CDR3 nucleotides read TGTGCCAGCAGTTTACTGGGACTCGCCTATGGCTACACCTTC. This encodes CASSLLGLAYGYTF.

Concerning this clone itself: Other nucleotide sequences from this sample produce the same CDR3. The chain combines TRBV9 with TRBJ2-2; 9 bases fit TRBD2. Per the germline V gene, CDR1 is SGDLS and CDR2 is YYNGEE. J lost 2 bases, V lost 0 bases, and 5 bases had no gene match. The CDR3 sequence is 17 residues long. The CDR3 nucleotides read TGTGCCAGCAGCGTAGTAGGTAGCGGGAGTAACACCGGGGAGCTGTTTTTT. Translated, it gives CASSVVGSGSNTGELFF. The full variable domain, its missing parts supplied by reference TRBV9 and TRBJ2-2, is DSGVTQTPKHLITATGQRVTLRCSPRSGDLSVYWYQQSLDQGLQFLIQYYNGEERAKGNILERFSAQQFPDLHSELNLSSLELGDSALYFCASSVVGSGSNTGELFFGEGSRLTVL.

This chain uses TRBV5-1 with TRBJ1-5; D may be TRBD1 (5 bases). The ends were cut back, 3 bases at V and 4 bases at J, with 14 bases in the middle. Looked up from germline, CDR1 is SGHRS and CDR2 is YFSETQ. This CDR3 is 15 amino acids long. CDR3 sequence (DNA): TGCGCCAGCAGCTCTGGGCAGGGTATTAATCAGCCCCAGCATTTT. Translated: CASSSGQGINQPQHF.

V gene TRBV6-5 combines with J gene TRBJ1-5; 8 bases are a match to TRBD1. Germline V CDR1 and CDR2: MNHEY, SVGAGI. After removal of 6 bases from V and 2 bases from J, the junction contained 6 bases not matched to a gene. The CDR3 has 15 amino acids. As DNA, the CDR3 is TGTGCCAGCAGCCTTGGGGGACAGGGCAATCAGCCCCAGCATTTT. Encoded protein: CASSLGGQGNQPQHF.

V usage is TRBV29-1 and J usage is TRBJ2-2; D call uncertain. This CDR3 is 12 amino acids long. With 0 bases removed from V and 7 bases from J, the gap between germline ends came to 6 bases. Germline CDR1 SQVTM, CDR2 ANQGSEA. The CDR3 sequence is CSVEEASGELFF. CDR3 DNA sequence: TGCAGCGTTGAAGAAGCAAGCGGGGAGCTGTTTTTT.

The genes are TRBV10-3 and TRBJ1-1, with a weak D call TRBD1 (5 bases). V was pared by 2 bases and J by 7 bases, with 17 bases between. CDR3 length: 15 residues. CDR1 ENHRY and CDR2 SYGVKD come from the germline V gene. This CDR3 reads CAISERAGSSLEAFF. CDR3 bases: TGTGCCATCAGTGAGAGGGCAGGGTCGTCACTTGAAGCTTTCTTT.

This rearrangement joins TRBV7-8 to TRBJ2-7, with 7 bases aligning to TRBD2. Germline V lookup: CDR1 SGHVS, CDR2 FQNEAQ. V gave up 5 bases and J gave up 5 bases; unmatched junction bases: 9. This CDR3 has 14 residues. CDR3 region: CASSRGSPLDEQYF. CDR3 DNA sequence: TGTGCCAGCAGCCGCGGGAGCCCCCTGGACGAGCAGTACTTC.

CDR3: CASSGYPGQGNEKLFF. Written as DNA, the CDR3 is TGTGCCAGCAGTGGATACCCGGGACAGGGAAATGAAAAACTGTTTTTT. The V gene is TRBV6-1, the J gene TRBJ1-4; 9 bases align to TRBD1. Germline V lookup: CDR1 MNHNS, CDR2 SASEGT. This CDR3 region has 16 residues. V lost 4 bases and J lost 5; bases outside the gene matches: 8.

The chain combines TRBV13 with TRBJ2-2; D remains unclear. This CDR3 is 13 amino acids long. Per germline, CDR1 PRHDT and CDR2 FYEKMQ (reference sequence). Trimming took 5 bases from V and 5 from J, leaving 9 bases between them. The CDR3 bases are TGTGCCAGCAGCCCGACAAGGACCGGGGAGCTGTTTTTT. This encodes CASSPTRTGELFF. Based on the CDR3 plus reference TRBV13 and TRBJ2-2, the full variable domain is AAGVIQSPRHLIKEKRETATLKCYPIPRHDTVYWYQQGPGQDPQFLISFYEKMQSDKGSIPDRFSAQQFSDYHSELNMSSLELGDSALYFCASSPTRTGELFFGEGSRLTVL.

The V call is TRBV19, the J call TRBJ2-3; D remains unclear. Trimming cost V 2 bases and J 1 base, with 10 bases left between them. Germline V gene sequence: CDR1 LNHDA, CDR2 SQIVND (reference sequence). This CDR3 region has 15 residues. DNA for the CDR3: TGTGCCAGTAGTATATCCAGCCGGGGCACAGATACGCAGTATTTT. Its translation: CASSISSRGTDTQYF.